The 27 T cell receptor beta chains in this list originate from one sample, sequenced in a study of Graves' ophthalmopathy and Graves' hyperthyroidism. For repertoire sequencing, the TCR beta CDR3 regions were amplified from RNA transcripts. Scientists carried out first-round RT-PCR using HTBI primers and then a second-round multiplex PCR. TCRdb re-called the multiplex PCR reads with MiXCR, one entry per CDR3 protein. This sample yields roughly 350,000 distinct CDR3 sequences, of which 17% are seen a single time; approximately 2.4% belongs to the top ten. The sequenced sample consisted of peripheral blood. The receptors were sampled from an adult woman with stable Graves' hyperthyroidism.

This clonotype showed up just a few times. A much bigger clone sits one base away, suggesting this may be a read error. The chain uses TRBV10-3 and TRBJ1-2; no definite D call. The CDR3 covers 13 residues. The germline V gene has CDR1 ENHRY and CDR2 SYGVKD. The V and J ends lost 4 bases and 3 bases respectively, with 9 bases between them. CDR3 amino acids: CAISVDTDYGYTF. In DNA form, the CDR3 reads TGTGCCATCAGTGTTGATACAGACTATGGCTACACCTTC.

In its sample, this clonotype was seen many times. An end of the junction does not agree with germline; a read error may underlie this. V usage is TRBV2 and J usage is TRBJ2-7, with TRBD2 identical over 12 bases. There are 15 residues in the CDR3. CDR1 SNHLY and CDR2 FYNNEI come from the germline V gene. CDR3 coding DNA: TGTGCCAGCAGCGAAGGGACTAGCGGGTACTACGAGCAGTACTTC. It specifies CASSEGTSGYYEQYF.

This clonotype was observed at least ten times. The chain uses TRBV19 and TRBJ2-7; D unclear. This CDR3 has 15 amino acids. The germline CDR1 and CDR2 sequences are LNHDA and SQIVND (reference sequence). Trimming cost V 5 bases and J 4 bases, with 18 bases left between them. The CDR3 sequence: CASSPAVGRLYEQYF. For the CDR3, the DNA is TGTGCCAGTAGTCCCGCCGTGGGCAGGCTATACGAGCAGTACTTC.

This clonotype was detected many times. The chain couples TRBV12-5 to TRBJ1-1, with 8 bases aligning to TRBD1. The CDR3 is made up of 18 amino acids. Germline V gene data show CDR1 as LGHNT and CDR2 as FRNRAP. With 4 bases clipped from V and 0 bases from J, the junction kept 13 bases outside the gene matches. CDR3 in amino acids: CASGSLRQTGVVNTEAFF. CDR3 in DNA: TGTGCTAGTGGTTCCCTGCGTCAGACAGGGGTGGTGAACACTGAAGCTTTCTTT.

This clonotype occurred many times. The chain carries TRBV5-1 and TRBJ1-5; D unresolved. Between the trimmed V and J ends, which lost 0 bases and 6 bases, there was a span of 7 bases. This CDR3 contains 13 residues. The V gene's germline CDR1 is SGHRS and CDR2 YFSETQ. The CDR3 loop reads CASSLGPLQPQHF. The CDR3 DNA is TGCGCCAGCAGCTTGGGTCCCCTTCAGCCCCAGCATTTT.

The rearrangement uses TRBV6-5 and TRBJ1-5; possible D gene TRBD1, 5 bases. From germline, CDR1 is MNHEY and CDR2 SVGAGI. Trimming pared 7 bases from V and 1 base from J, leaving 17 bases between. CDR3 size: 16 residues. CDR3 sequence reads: CASIIGTGMSNQPQHF. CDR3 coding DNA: TGTGCCAGCATTATAGGGACCGGTATGAGCAATCAGCCCCAGCATTTT.

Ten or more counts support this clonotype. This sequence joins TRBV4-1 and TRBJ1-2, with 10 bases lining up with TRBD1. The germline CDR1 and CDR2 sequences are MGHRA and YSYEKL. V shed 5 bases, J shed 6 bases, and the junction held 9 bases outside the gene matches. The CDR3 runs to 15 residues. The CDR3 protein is CASSSRDRGSDGYTF. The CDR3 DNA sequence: TGCGCCAGCAGCTCCCGGGACAGGGGATCGGATGGCTACACCTTC.

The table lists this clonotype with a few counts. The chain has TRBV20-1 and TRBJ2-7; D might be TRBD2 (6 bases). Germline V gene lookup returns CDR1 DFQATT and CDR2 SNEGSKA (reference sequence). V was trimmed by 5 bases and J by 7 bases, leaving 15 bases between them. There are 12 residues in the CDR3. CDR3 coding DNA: TGCAGTGCTGCCGACTCTCGGGGGGAGCAGTACTTC. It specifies CSAADSRGEQYF.

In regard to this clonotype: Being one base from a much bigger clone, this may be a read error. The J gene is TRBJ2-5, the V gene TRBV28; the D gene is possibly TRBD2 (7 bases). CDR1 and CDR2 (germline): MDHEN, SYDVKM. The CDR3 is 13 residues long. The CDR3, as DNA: TGTGCCAGCGGGGGGGACACCCAAGAGACCAAGTACTTC. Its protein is CASGGDTQETKYF.

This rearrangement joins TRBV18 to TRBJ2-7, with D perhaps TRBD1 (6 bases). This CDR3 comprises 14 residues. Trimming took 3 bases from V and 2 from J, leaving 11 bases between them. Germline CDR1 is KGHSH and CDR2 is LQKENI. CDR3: CASSPFTGTYEQYF. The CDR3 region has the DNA TGTGCCAGCTCACCTTTTACAGGGACCTACGAGCAGTACTTC.

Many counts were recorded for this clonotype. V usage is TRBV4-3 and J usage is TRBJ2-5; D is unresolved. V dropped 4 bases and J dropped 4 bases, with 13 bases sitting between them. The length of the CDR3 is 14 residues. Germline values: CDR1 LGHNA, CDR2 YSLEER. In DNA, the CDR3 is TGCGCCAGCAGCCCGGCCCTAGAAGGAGAGACCCAGTACTTC. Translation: CASSPALEGETQYF.

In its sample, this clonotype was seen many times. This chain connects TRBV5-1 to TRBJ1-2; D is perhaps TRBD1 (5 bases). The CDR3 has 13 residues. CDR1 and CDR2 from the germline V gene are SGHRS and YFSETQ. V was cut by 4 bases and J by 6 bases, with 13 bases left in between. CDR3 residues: CASSPGTSHGYTF. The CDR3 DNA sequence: TGCGCCAGCAGCCCCGGGACCTCACATGGCTACACCTTC. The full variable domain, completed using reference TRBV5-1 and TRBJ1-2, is KAGVTQTPRYLIKTRGQQVTLSCSPISGHRSVSWYQQTPGQGLQFLFEYFSETQRNKGNFPGRFSGRQFSNSRSEMNVSTLELGDSALYLCASSPGTSHGYTFGSGTRLTVV.

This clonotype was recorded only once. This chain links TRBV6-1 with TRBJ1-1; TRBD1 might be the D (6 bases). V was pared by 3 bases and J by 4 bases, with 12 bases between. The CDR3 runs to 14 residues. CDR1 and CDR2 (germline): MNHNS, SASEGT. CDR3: CASSEPGGGTEAFF. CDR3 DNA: TGTGCCAGCAGTGAGCCCGGAGGGGGCACTGAAGCTTTCTTT.

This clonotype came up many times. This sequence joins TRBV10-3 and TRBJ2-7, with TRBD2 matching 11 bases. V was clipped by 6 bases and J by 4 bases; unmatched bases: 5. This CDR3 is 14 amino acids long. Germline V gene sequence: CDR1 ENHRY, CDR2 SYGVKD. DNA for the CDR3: TGTGCCATCAGCACCACTAGCGGGAGTTACGAGCAGTACTTC. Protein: CAISTTSGSYEQYF.

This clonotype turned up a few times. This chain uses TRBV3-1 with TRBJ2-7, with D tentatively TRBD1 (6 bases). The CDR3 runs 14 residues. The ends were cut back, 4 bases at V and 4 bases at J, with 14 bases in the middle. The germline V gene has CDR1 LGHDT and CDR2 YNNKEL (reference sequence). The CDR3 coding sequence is TGTGCCAGCAGCCCGACAGGCAGACATTACGAGCAGTACTTC. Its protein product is CASSPTGRHYEQYF.

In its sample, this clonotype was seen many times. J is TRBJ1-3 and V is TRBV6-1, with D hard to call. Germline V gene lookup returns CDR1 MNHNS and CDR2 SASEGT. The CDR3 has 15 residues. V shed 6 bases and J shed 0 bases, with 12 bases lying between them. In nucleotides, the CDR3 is TGTGCCAGCAGATCGTCACCGAGCTCTGGAAACACCATATATTTT. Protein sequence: CASRSSPSSGNTIYF.

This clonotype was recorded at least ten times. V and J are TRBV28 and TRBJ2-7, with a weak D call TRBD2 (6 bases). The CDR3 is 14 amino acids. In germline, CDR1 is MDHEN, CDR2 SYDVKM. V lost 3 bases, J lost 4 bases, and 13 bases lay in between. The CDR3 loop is CASSLEGSRYEQYF. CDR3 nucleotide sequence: TGTGCCAGCAGTTTGGAGGGGAGTAGGTACGAGCAGTACTTC.

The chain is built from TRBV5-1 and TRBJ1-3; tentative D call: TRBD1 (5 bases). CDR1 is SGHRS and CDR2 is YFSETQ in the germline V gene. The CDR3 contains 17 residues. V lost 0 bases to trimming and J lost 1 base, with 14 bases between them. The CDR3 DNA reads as TGCGCCAGCAGCTTGGTTCCGGGACGGATATCTGGAAACACCATATATTTT. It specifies CASSLVPGRISGNTIYF.

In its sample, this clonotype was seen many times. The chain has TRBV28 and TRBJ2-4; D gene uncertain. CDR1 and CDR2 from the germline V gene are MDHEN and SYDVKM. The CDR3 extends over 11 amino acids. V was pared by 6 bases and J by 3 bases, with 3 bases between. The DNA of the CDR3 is TGTGCCAGCAGCCTCAAAAACATTCAGTACTTC. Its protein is CASSLKNIQYF. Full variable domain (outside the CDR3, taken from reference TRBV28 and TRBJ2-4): DVKVTQSSRYLVKRTGEKVFLECVQDMDHENMFWYRQDPGLGLRLIYFSYDVKMKEKGDIPEGYSVSREKKERFSLILESASTNQTSMYLCASSLKNIQYFGAGTRLSVL.

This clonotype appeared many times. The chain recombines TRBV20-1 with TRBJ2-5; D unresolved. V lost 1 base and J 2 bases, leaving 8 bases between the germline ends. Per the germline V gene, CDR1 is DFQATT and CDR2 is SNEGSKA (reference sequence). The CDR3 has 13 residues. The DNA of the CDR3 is TGCAGTGCTAGAGTTTCGGCTCAAGAGACCCAGTACTTC. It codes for CSARVSAQETQYF.

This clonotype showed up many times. This chain's CDR3 is CASSGKNRGHEQYF. In DNA form, the CDR3 reads TGTGCCAGCAGCGGAAAGAACAGGGGACACGAGCAGTACTTC. The chain joins TRBV7-8 to TRBJ2-7; 7 positions agree with TRBD1. CDR1 and CDR2 from the germline V gene are SGHVS and FQNEAQ. The J segment lost 5 bases and the V segment lost 5 bases, leaving 9 bases of the junction unmatched. The CDR3 runs to 14 residues. The full variable domain, with the rest looked up from reference TRBV7-8 and TRBJ2-7, is GAGVSQSPRYKVAKRGQDVALRCDPISGHVSLFWYQQALGQGPEFLTYFQNEAQLDKSGLPSDRFFAERPEGSVSTLKIQRTQQEDSAVYLCASSGKNRGHEQYFGPGTRLTVT.

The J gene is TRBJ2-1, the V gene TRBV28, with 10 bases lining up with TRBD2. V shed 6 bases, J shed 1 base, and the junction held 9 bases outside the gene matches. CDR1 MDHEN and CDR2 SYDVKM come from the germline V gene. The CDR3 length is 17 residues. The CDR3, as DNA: TGTGCCAGCAGGATCACTAGCGGGACTAGTTCCTACAATGAGCAGTTCTTC. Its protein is CASRITSGTSSYNEQFF.

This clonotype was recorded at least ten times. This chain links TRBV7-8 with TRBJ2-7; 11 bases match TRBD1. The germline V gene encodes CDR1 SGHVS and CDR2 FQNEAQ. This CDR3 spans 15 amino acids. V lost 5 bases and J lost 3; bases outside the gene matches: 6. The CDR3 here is CASSMGQGGIYEQYF. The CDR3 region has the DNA TGTGCCAGCAGCATGGGACAGGGGGGGATCTACGAGCAGTACTTC.

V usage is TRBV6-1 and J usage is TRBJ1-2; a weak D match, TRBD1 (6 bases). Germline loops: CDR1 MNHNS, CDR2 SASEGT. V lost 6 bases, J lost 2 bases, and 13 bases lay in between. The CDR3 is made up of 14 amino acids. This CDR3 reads CASRQGHQNYGYTF. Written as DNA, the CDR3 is TGTGCCAGCAGACAGGGACACCAAAACTATGGCTACACCTTC.

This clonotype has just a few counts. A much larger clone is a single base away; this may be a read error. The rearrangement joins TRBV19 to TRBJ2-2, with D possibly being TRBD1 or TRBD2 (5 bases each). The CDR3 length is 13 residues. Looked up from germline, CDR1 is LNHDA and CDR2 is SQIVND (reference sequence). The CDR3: CASSKGNTGELCF. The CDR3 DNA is TGTGCCAGTAGTAAGGGGAACACCGGGGAGCTGTGTTTT.

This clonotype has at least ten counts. CDR3 DNA: TGTGCCAGCAGTCCCATTACAGGGGGTGGCTACACCTTC. Its protein is CASSPITGGGYTF. The chain couples TRBV27 to TRBJ1-2; TRBD1 matches at 8 bases. Germline loops: CDR1 MNHEY, CDR2 SMNVEV (reference sequence). With V trimmed by 5 bases and J by 7 bases, 6 bases remained unmatched. The CDR3 covers 13 residues.

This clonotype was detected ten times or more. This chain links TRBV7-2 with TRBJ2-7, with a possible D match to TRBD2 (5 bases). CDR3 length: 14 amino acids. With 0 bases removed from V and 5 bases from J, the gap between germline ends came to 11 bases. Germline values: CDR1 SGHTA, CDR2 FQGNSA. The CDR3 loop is CASSLAGALDEQYF. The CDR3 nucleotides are TGTGCCAGCAGCTTAGCGGGAGCCTTAGACGAGCAGTACTTC.